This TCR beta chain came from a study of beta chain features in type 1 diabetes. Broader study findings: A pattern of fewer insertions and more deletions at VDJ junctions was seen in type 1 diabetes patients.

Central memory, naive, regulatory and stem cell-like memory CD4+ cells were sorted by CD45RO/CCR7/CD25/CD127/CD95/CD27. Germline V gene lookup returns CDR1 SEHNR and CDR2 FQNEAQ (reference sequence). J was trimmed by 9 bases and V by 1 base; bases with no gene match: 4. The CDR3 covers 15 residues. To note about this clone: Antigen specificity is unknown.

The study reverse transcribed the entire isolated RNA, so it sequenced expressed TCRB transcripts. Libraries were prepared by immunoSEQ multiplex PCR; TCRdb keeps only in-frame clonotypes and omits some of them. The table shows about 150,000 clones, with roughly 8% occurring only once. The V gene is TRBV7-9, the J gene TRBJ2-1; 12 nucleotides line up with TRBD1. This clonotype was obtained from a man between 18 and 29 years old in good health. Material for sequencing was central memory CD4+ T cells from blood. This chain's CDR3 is CASSLGDRGHGEQFF. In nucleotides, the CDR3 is TGTGCCAGCAGCTTAGGGGACAGGGGGCATGGTGAGCAGTTCTTC.